This T cell receptor (beta chain) was documented in a study of monozygotic twins with inflammatory bowel disease. Total RNA, at roughly 3.5 ug, went into every TCR library. With the 5' RACE reads reprocessed, TCRdb shows one record per CDR3 protein and no DNA. The sample totals about 450,000 distinct CDR3 sequences. Sequenced sample: blood. The receptor's source is a human donor with ulcerative colitis or Crohn's disease, or a healthy co-twin of an affected twin (not recorded which).

CDR3 amino acids: CSVRTGTGARGYGYTF. The rearrangement uses TRBV29-1 and TRBJ1-2; TCRdb's D call of TRBD1 is untestable without DNA. Germline CDR1 reads SQVTM; CDR2 reads ANQGSEA. The CDR3 runs to 16 residues.